The 31 T cell receptor beta chains in this list originate from one sample, sequenced in a study of blood T cell repertoires in COVID-19. The data were produced by immunoSEQ multiplex PCR, yet TCRdb's version contains in-frame clones alone and is incomplete. Among about 200,000 clones listed, approximately 90% were seen once. The sequencing sample was made of peripheral blood. The receptors here all came from a middle-aged woman with acute or convalescent COVID-19.

This chain connects TRBV12-3 or TRBV12-4 to TRBJ2-2; possible D gene TRBD2, 5 bases. V dropped 3 bases and J dropped 3 bases, with 5 bases sitting between them. The CDR3 has 13 residues. CDR3 in amino acids: CASSFGDTGELFF. CDR3 bases: TGTGCCAGCAGTTTCGGGGACACCGGGGAGCTGTTTTTT.

This clone was seen only once. The chain carries TRBV12-3 or TRBV12-4 and TRBJ1-1; the match to TRBD1 covers 11 bases. Trimming took 6 bases from V and 7 from J; bases not matched to a gene: 4. The CDR3 is 13 residues long. In nucleotides, the CDR3 is TGTGCCAGCAGGACCGGGACAGGGGGTGAAGCTTTCTTT. Translated, it gives CASRTGTGGEAFF.

This clone appeared a single time. The same CDR3 arises from other DNA sequences in this sample as well. J is TRBJ1-2 and V is TRBV19, with 7 nucleotides matching TRBD1. Looked up from germline, CDR1 is LNHDA and CDR2 is SQIVND (reference sequence). Losses at the gene ends were 5 bases for V and 0 bases for J; bases not matched to a gene: 3. The CDR3 is 14 residues long. The CDR3 region has the DNA TGTGCCAGTAGTCAGACAGGGACTAACTATGGCTACACCTTC. It is translated as CASSQTGTNYGYTF.

The chain uses TRBV5-1 and TRBJ2-7; D call uncertain. The CDR3 consists of 14 residues. Germline CDR1 reads SGHRS; CDR2 reads YFSETQ. V lost 4 bases and J 2 bases, leaving 13 bases between the germline ends. CDR3 nucleotide sequence: TGCGCCAGCAGCGGCGATCGACAACCCTACGAGCAGTACGTC. This codes for CASSGDRQPYEQYV.

The genes are TRBV10-3 and TRBJ2-7; 11 nucleotides align to TRBD1. The J segment lost 6 bases and the V segment lost 4 bases, leaving 8 bases of the junction unmatched. The CDR3 extends over 15 amino acids. Germline V gives CDR1 ENHRY, CDR2 SYGVKD. CDR3 in amino acids: CAISGHRDRGSEQYV. In DNA, the CDR3 is TGTGCCATCAGTGGGCACCGGGACAGGGGGTCCGAGCAGTACGTC.

This clone came up once. The rearrangement uses TRBV6-5 and TRBJ1-1; 10 bases align to TRBD1. Losses at the gene ends were 5 bases for V and 4 bases for J; bases not matched to a gene: 7. There are 15 residues in the CDR3. Germline V gene data show CDR1 as MNHEY and CDR2 as SVGAGI. The chain's CDR3 is CASSRDRGHGTEAFF. In nucleotides, the CDR3 is TGTGCCAGCAGTAGGGACAGGGGACATGGCACTGAAGCTTTCTTT.

The gene calls are TRBV2 and TRBJ1-6, with a tentative D call TRBD1 (5 bases). Deletions cut 1 base from V and 6 bases from J, with 10 bases between. Per germline, CDR1 SNHLY and CDR2 FYNNEI. The CDR3 loop spans 15 amino acids. The CDR3 nucleotides are TGTGCCAGCAGTGAAGGGGCAGGGCCTAATTCACCCCTCCACTTT. Its protein is CASSEGAGPNSPLHF.

The V gene is TRBV7-9, the J gene TRBJ1-4, with D hard to call. CDR3 length: 13 residues. Germline CDR1 and CDR2: SEHNR and FQNEAQ (reference sequence). The ends were cut back, 2 bases at V and 8 bases at J, with 9 bases in the middle. CDR3 amino acids: CASSLTVAEKLFF. The CDR3 bases are TGTGCCAGCAGCTTAACCGTTGCGGAAAAACTGTTTTTT.

This clone was found a few times. The chain combines TRBV6-2 or TRBV6-3 with TRBJ2-7; D remains unclear. V was clipped by 0 bases and J by 0 bases, with 6 bases between them. CDR1 is MNHEY and CDR2 is SVGEGT in the germline V gene. This CDR3 has 14 amino acids. The CDR3 DNA reads as TGTGCCAGCAGTTACTCCACAAGCTCCTACGAGCAGTACGTC. Residues: CASSYSTSSYEQYV.

This clone has more than one count but fewer than ten. The chain joins TRBV5-1 to TRBJ2-7; D possibly corresponds to TRBD1 (8 bases). This CDR3 is built from 14 residues. From germline, CDR1 is SGHRS and CDR2 YFSETQ. Deletions cut 3 bases from V and 4 bases from J, with 14 bases between. The CDR3 region is CASSWTGTMYEQYV. The CDR3 nucleotides are TGCGCCAGCAGCTGGACAGGGACTATGTACGAGCAGTACGTC.

The V and J genes are TRBV5-1 and TRBJ2-4; D is undetermined. Trimming took 0 bases from V and 7 from J, leaving 14 bases between them. The germline V gene has CDR1 SGHRS and CDR2 YFSETQ. This CDR3 comprises 15 residues. CDR3 sequence: CASSLVPGGLNIQYF. As DNA, the CDR3 is TGCGCCAGCAGCTTGGTTCCTGGCGGCCTTAACATTCAGTACTTC.

This clone was seen a single time. The chain links TRBV9 to TRBJ2-3; tentatively, D is TRBD2 (6 bases). CDR3 length: 17 residues. V was cut by 5 bases and J by 6 bases, with 25 bases left in between. In germline, CDR1 is SGDLS, CDR2 YYNGEE. CDR3 protein: CASRGGPGRPSWDTQYF. CDR3 in DNA: TGTGCCAGCAGAGGCGGCCCGGGGAGGCCCTCTTGGGATACGCAGTATTTT.

The chain has TRBV6-2 or TRBV6-3 and TRBJ2-7; 8 bases fit TRBD1. In germline, CDR1 is MNHEY, CDR2 SVGEGT. V shed 5 bases, J shed 5 bases, and the junction held 11 bases outside the gene matches. The CDR3 contains 15 residues. The CDR3 loop is CASSPGTGGPHEQYV. Here the CDR3 DNA reads TGTGCCAGCAGTCCCGGGACAGGTGGGCCCCACGAGCAGTACGTC.

The genes are TRBV11-2 and TRBJ1-5; D might be TRBD1 (5 bases). Germline-derived CDR1 and CDR2 are SGHAT and FQNNGV. The CDR3 runs to 13 residues. With 5 bases removed from V and 7 bases from J, the gap between germline ends came to 12 bases. CDR3 residues: CASSRQLLQPQHF. The DNA for the CDR3 is TGTGCCAGCAGCCGACAGCTACTCCAGCCCCAGCATTTT.

In DNA, the CDR3 is TGTGCCAGCAGCGAAGTCCCGGGAGGCTACACCTTC. As protein: CASSEVPGGYTF. V and J are TRBV11-2 and TRBJ1-2; D unresolved. In germline, CDR1 is SGHAT, CDR2 FQNNGV. V was cut by 5 bases and J by 8 bases, with 12 bases left in between. The CDR3 has 12 residues.

In DNA, the CDR3 is TGTGCCAGCAGCTTAGGACTAGAATCAGATACGCAGTATTTT. Amino acid sequence: CASSLGLESDTQYF. The V and J genes are TRBV11-2 and TRBJ2-3; tentative D call: TRBD2 (6 bases). Trimming pared 1 base from V and 4 bases from J, leaving 9 bases between. The CDR3 extends over 14 amino acids. CDR1 and CDR2 (germline): SGHAT, FQNNGV.

V is TRBV19 and J is TRBJ2-1; no firm D call. V was shortened by 7 bases and J by 3 bases, with 16 bases between the two germline ends. The V gene's germline CDR1 is LNHDA and CDR2 SQIVND (reference sequence). This CDR3 is built from 15 residues. This CDR3 is CASTTSGANYNEQFF. As DNA, the CDR3 is TGTGCCAGTACCACCTCGGGTGCGAACTACAATGAGCAGTTCTTC.

This chain links TRBV19 with TRBJ2-7; D unresolved. This CDR3 spans 13 amino acids. The V end was cut by 2 bases, the J end by 3 bases, with 8 bases between. The V gene's germline CDR1 is LNHDA and CDR2 SQIVND (reference sequence). Here the CDR3 reads CASSINLFYEQYV. Written as DNA, the CDR3 is TGTGCCAGTAGTATAAACTTGTTCTACGAGCAGTACGTC.

The gene calls are TRBV5-6 and TRBJ1-4; D not resolved. The CDR3 length is 14 residues. Germline CDR1 reads SGHDT; CDR2 reads YYEEEE. Between the trimmed V and J ends, which lost 2 bases and 6 bases, there was a span of 11 bases. The CDR3 protein is CASSFVSRYEKLFF. In nucleotides, the CDR3 is TGTGCCAGCAGCTTCGTCTCGCGTTATGAAAAACTGTTTTTT.

V gene TRBV14 combines with J gene TRBJ2-7; D possibly corresponds to TRBD1 (6 bases). The V and J ends lost 3 bases and 6 bases respectively, with 12 bases between them. From germline, CDR1 is SGHDN and CDR2 FVKESK. The CDR3 length is 13 residues. CDR3 region: CASSQIQGSEQYV. CDR3 DNA sequence: TGTGCCAGCAGCCAGATCCAGGGGAGCGAGCAGTACGTC.

CDR3 DNA: TGTGCCAGCAGCCCAACCCTCGACAGGGAGAACACCGGGGAGCTGTTTTTT. It yields the protein CASSPTLDRENTGELFF. The chain joins TRBV7-9 to TRBJ2-2, with TRBD1 identical over 7 bases. The junction had 10 bases not matched to a gene; V was cut back by 5 bases and J by 1 base. Germline CDR1 is SEHNR and CDR2 is FQNEAQ (reference sequence). The CDR3 loop spans 17 amino acids.

The chain is built from TRBV5-1 and TRBJ1-1; perhaps TRBD1 as D (6 bases). The germline V and J ends were trimmed by 0 bases and 2 bases, with 11 bases remaining between them. CDR1 and CDR2 (germline): SGHRS, YFSETQ. This CDR3 contains 15 residues. The CDR3: CASSLGGRVNTEAFF. CDR3 DNA: TGCGCCAGCAGCTTGGGGGGGCGGGTTAACACTGAAGCTTTCTTT.

Concerning this clone itself: The same CDR3 can be traced to other DNA sequences in this sample. The chain carries TRBV5-1 and TRBJ1-2; 8 bases line up with TRBD1. Germline CDR1 SGHRS, CDR2 YFSETQ. Unmatched junction bases numbered 7, after V lost 4 bases and J lost 5 bases. This CDR3 is built from 14 residues. The CDR3 nucleotides are TGCGCCAGCAGCCCAGGGACAGGCACTTATGGCTACACCTTC. Protein product: CASSPGTGTYGYTF.

The chain uses TRBV19 and TRBJ1-1; D is unresolved. With 1 base removed from V and 3 bases from J, the gap between germline ends came to 12 bases. Germline V gene data show CDR1 as LNHDA and CDR2 as SQIVND (reference sequence). The CDR3 has 15 amino acids. CDR3 bases: TGTGCCAGTAGTATAGGGGGAGGGCCGTACACTGAAGCTTTCTTT. It codes for CASSIGGGPYTEAFF. Variable domain in full (rest from reference TRBV19 and TRBJ1-1): DGGITQSPKYLFRKEGQNVTLSCEQNLNHDAMYWYRQDPGQGLRLIYYSQIVNDFQKGDIAEGYSVSREKKESFPLTVTSAQKNPTAFYLCASSIGGGPYTEAFFGQGTRLTVV.

The chain couples TRBV2 to TRBJ1-1; D gene unclear. The CDR3 runs to 13 residues. The germline V gene encodes CDR1 SNHLY and CDR2 FYNNEI. The V and J ends lost 3 bases and 3 bases respectively, with 8 bases between them. The CDR3 DNA is TGTGCCAGCAGTGATGAGAGGGACACTGAAGCTTTCTTT. Its translation: CASSDERDTEAFF.

The V and J genes are TRBV18 and TRBJ1-3; 10 positions match TRBD1. CDR3 length: 17 amino acids. Germline V gene data show CDR1 as KGHSH and CDR2 as LQKENI. V shed 0 bases, J shed 4 bases, and the junction held 6 bases outside the gene matches. The CDR3 sequence: CASSPPGQGFFGNTIYF. DNA for the CDR3: TGTGCCAGCTCACCACCGGGACAGGGGTTTTTCGGAAACACCATATATTTT.

V gene TRBV5-1 combines with J gene TRBJ2-2; 14 bases align to TRBD2. The germline gives CDR1 SGHRS, CDR2 YFSETQ. The CDR3 loop spans 16 amino acids. Losses at the gene ends were 4 bases for V and 2 bases for J; bases not matched to a gene: 1. The CDR3 sequence is CASSGTSGGNTGELFF. The CDR3, as DNA: TGCGCCAGCAGCGGGACTAGCGGGGGTAACACCGGGGAGCTGTTTTTT. Together with reference TRBV5-1 and TRBJ2-2, the CDR3 gives the full variable domain: KAGVTQTPRYLIKTRGQQVTLSCSPISGHRSVSWYQQTPGQGLQFLFEYFSETQRNKGNFPGRFSGRQFSNSRSEMNVSTLELGDSALYLCASSGTSGGNTGELFFGEGSRLTVL.

The chain's CDR3 is CASSQGARRETQYF. The CDR3 bases are TGTGCCAGCAGCCAAGGAGCCAGGAGGGAGACCCAGTACTTC. The chain links TRBV4-2 to TRBJ2-5, with D perhaps matching TRBD2 (5 bases). Per the germline V gene, CDR1 is LGHNA and CDR2 is YNFKEQ. Trimming shortened V by 1 base and J by 5 bases, and 11 bases separated the two germline ends. The CDR3 has 14 amino acids.

J is TRBJ2-2 and V is TRBV11-3, with 8 bases lining up with TRBD1. Germline trimming cut 5 bases from V and 6 bases from J; bases unmatched to any gene: 8. In germline, CDR1 is SGHNT, CDR2 YENEEA. The CDR3 runs 15 residues. CDR3 region: CASSPGQGRAGELFF. CDR3 nucleotide sequence: TGTGCCAGCAGCCCTGGACAGGGTAGAGCCGGGGAGCTGTTTTTT.

V is TRBV10-1 and J is TRBJ1-2; 9 bases fit TRBD1. Trimming at V came to 7 bases and at J to 8 bases, leaving 8 bases not matched to a gene. CDR1 is WNHNN and CDR2 is SYGVQD in the germline V gene (reference sequence). This CDR3 has 13 amino acids. In DNA, the CDR3 is TGCGCCAGCACCCACTTAGGGACAGGGGGCTACACCTTC. Its translation is CASTHLGTGGYTF.

The genes are TRBV12-5 and TRBJ1-2, with 8 bases that match TRBD1. The J segment lost 2 bases and the V segment lost 1 base, leaving 6 bases of the junction unmatched. The CDR3 spans 16 residues. Germline V lookup: CDR1 LGHNT, CDR2 FRNRAP. CDR3 sequence (DNA): TGTGCTAGTGGTTTGGGCCGGACAGGGTCGAACTATGGCTACACCTTC. Its translation: CASGLGRTGSNYGYTF.